This TCR beta chain appears in the sequencing data of a study of blood T cells in healthy people across ages. Study-level findings and limits: Expanded clonotype changes were possibly confounded by unknown donor CMV status. Estimates drawn from one million T cells were deemed to understate diversity.

From germline, CDR1 is SGHTA and CDR2 FQGNSA. The CDR3 sequence is 13 residues long. Trimming stripped 5 bases from V and 9 bases from J, with 14 bases between. This clonotype was recorded only once. Its antigen is undetermined. A J-beta primer mix and a sample-barcoded 5' primer were used in a second PCR of roughly 6 to 12 cycles. TCRdb re-analysed the 5' RACE reads in MiXCR, keeping a single row per CDR3 protein. This table holds some 780,000 distinct CDR3 sequences, just over 55% found once. This sequence originates from a man aged 35-49 years in good health. The chain couples TRBV7-2 to TRBJ2-1; weak D call: TRBD2 (7 bases). Specimen: blood. CDR3 coding DNA: TGTGCCAGCAGCGTAGGGGGGGTGGTTGAGCAGTTCTTC. It translates to CASSVGGVVEQFF.